The next 26 T cell receptor beta chains were all read from a single sample in a study of patients and donors after allogeneic stem cell transplantation. TCRdb processed the RT-PCR reads anew with MiXCR; each CDR3 protein has one entry. The table has approximately 200,000 distinct CDR3 sequences, 41% seen once. The sequencing input was blood, either unsorted or a sorted T cell fraction (not recorded which). All receptors come from a human donor who was either an allogeneic HSCT recipient or a stem cell or donor lymphocyte infusion donor (not recorded which). It is not recorded whose cells these are; they may come from a transplant donor.

This clonotype was recorded a few times. V gene TRBV11-2 combines with J gene TRBJ1-2; no clear D. Germline-derived CDR1 and CDR2 are SGHAT and FQNNGV. Trimming stripped 4 bases from V and 4 bases from J, with 7 bases between. The CDR3 is made up of 12 amino acids. This CDR3 reads CASSSPTYGYTF. CDR3 coding DNA: TGTGCCAGCAGCTCTCCGACCTATGGCTACACCTTC.

The chain recombines TRBV29-1 with TRBJ1-2; D remains unclear. CDR1 and CDR2 from the germline V gene are SQVTM and ANQGSEA. The CDR3 runs 13 residues. V was trimmed by 6 bases and J by 0 bases, leaving 11 bases between them. The CDR3 sequence is CSVSPATNYGYTF. The DNA of the CDR3 is TGCAGCGTCAGTCCGGCTACTAACTATGGCTACACCTTC.

V gene TRBV12-3 or TRBV12-4 combines with J gene TRBJ1-2; D is unresolved. V lost 5 bases and J 3 bases, leaving 25 bases between the germline ends. CDR3 length: 18 residues. CDR3 nucleotide sequence: TGTGCCAGCAGTGCCCGACGTCTTGGGTCCGATACATACTATGGCTACACCTTC. The encoded protein is CASSARRLGSDTYYGYTF.

This chain's CDR3 is CASSYRQSYEQYF. The CDR3, as DNA: TGTGCCAGCAGTTACAGACAATCCTACGAGCAGTACTTC. The V gene is TRBV27, the J gene TRBJ2-7; D unresolved. This CDR3 is built from 13 residues. Trimming stripped 4 bases from V and 1 base from J, with 8 bases between. Germline V lookup: CDR1 MNHEY, CDR2 SMNVEV (reference sequence).

This chain connects TRBV4-1 to TRBJ1-2; no definite D call. The V gene lost 3 bases and the J gene lost 8 bases, with 7 bases spanning the gap. Germline-derived CDR1 and CDR2 are MGHRA and YSYEKL. The CDR3 is made up of 11 amino acids. CDR3 sequence (DNA): TGCGCCAGCAGCCACTGGCGGGGCTACACCTTC. It codes for CASSHWRGYTF.

This clonotype showed up just a few times. The chain has TRBV19 and TRBJ1-5; possible D gene TRBD1, 5 bases. This CDR3 is 14 amino acids long. V lost 7 bases, J lost 3 bases, and 13 bases lay in between. Germline-derived CDR1 and CDR2 are LNHDA and SQIVND (reference sequence). In DNA, the CDR3 is TGTGCCAGTACCTTCCCCGGGGCCAATCAGCCCCAGCATTTT. Amino acid sequence: CASTFPGANQPQHF.

The chain is built from TRBV20-1 and TRBJ2-1; the D gene is possibly TRBD2 (5 bases). The CDR3 is made up of 12 amino acids. Trimming took 5 bases from V and 6 from J, leaving 11 bases between them. In germline, CDR1 is DFQATT, CDR2 SNEGSKA (reference sequence). The DNA of the CDR3 is TGCAGTGCTCCCGAGCGGCGCAATGAGCAGTTCTTC. Its translation: CSAPERRNEQFF.

This clonotype was seen more than once but under ten times. The rearrangement links TRBV6-2 or TRBV6-3 to TRBJ1-1; D remains ambiguous. The CDR3 contains 13 residues. Trimming took 0 bases from V and 3 from J, leaving 5 bases between them. CDR1 and CDR2 from the germline V gene are MNHEY and SVGEGT. For the CDR3, the DNA is TGTGCCAGCAGTTACTCCCGGGACACTGAAGCTTTCTTT. Its translation is CASSYSRDTEAFF.

This clonotype was seen a handful of times. This chain links TRBV29-1 with TRBJ1-2, with 7 bases fitting TRBD1. Germline assignment: CDR1 SQVTM and CDR2 ANQGSEA. V gave up 3 bases and J gave up 3 bases; unmatched junction bases: 4. This CDR3 comprises 13 residues. The DNA for the CDR3 is TGCAGCGTTGAGAGGGACAGCTACTATGGCTACACCTTC. Its protein product is CSVERDSYYGYTF.

V is TRBV11-3 and J is TRBJ2-5; TRBD1 matches at 11 bases. The V gene's germline CDR1 is SGHNT and CDR2 YENEEA. The J segment lost 3 bases and the V segment lost 6 bases, leaving 9 bases of the junction unmatched. CDR3 length: 16 amino acids. CDR3 DNA sequence: TGTGCCAGCAGTCCCGCGGGACAGGGGGGCGAAGAGACCCAGTACTTC. The encoded protein is CASSPAGQGGEETQYF.

At least ten counts were recorded for this clonotype. This chain uses TRBV12-3 or TRBV12-4 with TRBJ1-1, with D possibly TRBD1 on 5 matching bases. Deletions cut 7 bases from V and 4 bases from J, with 25 bases between. The CDR3 extends over 17 amino acids. CDR3 in DNA: TGTGCCAGCATTCCGGGACGTAGAACCTTAATGGGCACTGAAGCTTTCTTT. Residues: CASIPGRRTLMGTEAFF.

This clonotype was counted only a few times. This chain uses TRBV12-3 or TRBV12-4 with TRBJ2-1, with unresolved D. The ends were cut back, 3 bases at V and 8 bases at J, with 5 bases in the middle. This CDR3 is built from 11 residues. The CDR3 DNA reads as TGTGCCAGCAGTTTTAGCTATGAGCAGTTCTTC. Residues: CASSFSYEQFF.

The V and J genes are TRBV28 and TRBJ2-2; TRBD1 is a possible D gene (5 bases). There are 13 residues in the CDR3. Germline CDR1 reads MDHEN; CDR2 reads SYDVKM. Between the trimmed V and J ends, which lost 7 bases and 8 bases, there was a span of 14 bases. This chain's CDR3 is CASTPLGAGELFF. The CDR3 nucleotides read TGTGCCAGCACCCCCTTAGGGGCTGGGGAGCTGTTTTTT.

This clonotype has only a few counts. V gene TRBV6-2 or TRBV6-3 combines with J gene TRBJ1-1, with TRBD1 matching over 8 bases. The J segment lost 3 bases and the V segment lost 2 bases, leaving 8 bases of the junction unmatched. CDR1 and CDR2 (germline): MNHEY, SVGEGT. The CDR3 consists of 16 residues. The CDR3 region is CASSYPGQGVDTEAFF. The DNA of the CDR3 is TGTGCCAGCAGTTACCCAGGACAGGGTGTGGACACTGAAGCTTTCTTT.

The chain recombines TRBV4-1 with TRBJ1-3; D not resolved. Trimming removed 4 bases from V and 0 bases from J, with 16 bases in between. Germline CDR1 MGHRA, CDR2 YSYEKL. This CDR3 comprises 17 residues. The CDR3 is CASSPREFLSSGNTIYF. In DNA form, the CDR3 reads TGCGCCAGCAGCCCGCGAGAGTTTCTAAGCTCTGGAAACACCATATATTTT.

The chain employs TRBV9 and TRBJ1-1; possibly TRBD1 for D (5 bases). V was pared by 0 bases and J by 3 bases, with 9 bases between. The CDR3 has 14 residues. Germline loops: CDR1 SGDLS, CDR2 YYNGEE. This chain's CDR3 is CASSVDVGDTEAFF. For the CDR3, the DNA is TGTGCCAGCAGCGTAGACGTGGGGGACACTGAAGCTTTCTTT.

This clonotype occurred a few times. This rearrangement joins TRBV6-5 to TRBJ1-1; 10 nucleotides match TRBD1. The germline V gene has CDR1 MNHEY and CDR2 SVGAGI. With 6 bases clipped from V and 4 bases from J, the junction kept 8 bases outside the gene matches. The CDR3 is 15 residues long. The CDR3 is CASSSGTGVFTEAFF. The CDR3 nucleotides are TGTGCCAGCAGCTCCGGGACAGGGGTTTTCACTGAAGCTTTCTTT.

Only a few counts were recorded for this clonotype. This chain's CDR3 is CASTFSQGRSSGNTIYF. Written as DNA, the CDR3 is TGTGCCAGCACCTTTTCACAAGGACGGTCTTCTGGAAACACCATATATTTT. This chain joins TRBV12-3 or TRBV12-4 and TRBJ1-3; D gene unclear. The CDR3 is made up of 17 amino acids. Trimming took off 7 bases at V and 1 base at J, with 20 bases between the two ends.

The rearrangement joins TRBV7-2 to TRBJ1-3; D not certain. Trimming took off 5 bases at V and 0 bases at J, with 11 bases between the two ends. The germline gives CDR1 SGHTA, CDR2 FQGNSA. The CDR3 runs 15 residues. CDR3 nucleotide sequence: TGTGCCAGCAGCCCTGGACTGCACTCTGGAAACACCATATATTTT. This translates into CASSPGLHSGNTIYF.

This clonotype was detected only a few times. The J gene is TRBJ1-1, the V gene TRBV29-1; the D gene is possibly TRBD1 (5 bases). V was trimmed by 0 bases and J by 5 bases, leaving 16 bases between them. This CDR3 spans 15 amino acids. The germline gives CDR1 SQVTM, CDR2 ANQGSEA. The CDR3 reads CSVEDPGARRTEAFF. The DNA of the CDR3 is TGCAGCGTTGAAGATCCCGGGGCTAGGCGGACTGAAGCTTTCTTT.

This clonotype was found a few times. The chain recombines TRBV9 with TRBJ1-1; TRBD1 matches at 8 bases. The CDR3 covers 13 residues. In germline, CDR1 is SGDLS, CDR2 YYNGEE. Trimming removed 4 bases from V and 8 bases from J; junction bases left unmatched: 7. CDR3: CASSPGTGGEAFF. The CDR3 region has the DNA TGTGCCAGCAGCCCAGGGACAGGCGGAGAAGCTTTCTTT.

This clonotype occurred once. This chain links TRBV19 with TRBJ2-2; D call uncertain. The germline V and J ends were trimmed by 2 bases and 1 base, with 5 bases remaining between them. The CDR3 is made up of 14 amino acids. Germline values: CDR1 LNHDA, CDR2 SQIVND (reference sequence). CDR3 loop: CASSISGNTGELFF. The CDR3 DNA follows: TGTGCCAGTAGTATATCTGGGAACACCGGGGAGCTGTTTTTT. Complete variable domain (other parts from reference TRBV19 and TRBJ2-2): DGGITQSPKYLFRKEGQNVTLSCEQNLNHDAMYWYRQDPGQGLRLIYYSQIVNDFQKGDIAEGYSVSREKKESFPLTVTSAQKNPTAFYLCASSISGNTGELFFGEGSRLTVL.

V gene TRBV5-1 combines with J gene TRBJ2-1; 7 bases are a match to TRBD1. Germline V gene lookup returns CDR1 SGHRS and CDR2 YFSETQ. The CDR3 extends over 15 amino acids. V was pared by 4 bases and J by 8 bases, with 12 bases of the junction left unmatched. This CDR3 is CASSAMPTGIHEQFF. The CDR3 nucleotides read TGCGCCAGCAGCGCTATGCCGACAGGGATCCATGAGCAGTTCTTC.

This clonotype was seen more than once but under ten times. The chain has TRBV30 and TRBJ2-1; the match to TRBD2 covers 7 bases. CDR1 is GTSNPN, CDR2 SVGIG, per germline (reference sequence). V lost 4 bases, J lost 6 bases, and 6 bases stayed unmatched. The CDR3 consists of 13 residues. The CDR3 reads CAWTTGLTNEQFF. CDR3 bases: TGTGCCTGGACTACGGGACTAACCAATGAGCAGTTCTTC.

The chain uses TRBV27 and TRBJ1-3, with D perhaps matching TRBD1 (6 bases). The CDR3 totals 14 residues. Germline lookup yields CDR1 MNHEY and CDR2 SMNVEV (reference sequence). Trimming left V 5 bases short and J 2 bases short, with 10 bases between. The CDR3, as DNA: TGTGCCAGCAGTGAGTGGACAGCTGGAAACACCATATATTTT. As protein: CASSEWTAGNTIYF.

The rearrangement links TRBV10-3 to TRBJ2-7, with 7 bases fitting TRBD1. The CDR3 loop spans 12 amino acids. Germline CDR1 and CDR2: ENHRY and SYGVKD. V trimming: 6 bases; J trimming: 5 bases; junction bases outside the gene matches: 4. The CDR3 protein is CAIRTDRDEQYF. The CDR3 bases are TGTGCCATCAGAACAGACAGGGACGAGCAGTACTTC.